One sample yielded the 30 T cell receptor beta chains listed below, sequenced in a study of T cell repertoires in cytomegalovirus infection. No cognate antigen is known for these TCRs. In TCRdb, the reads were re-called with MiXCR into one record per CDR3 protein. This sample has under 500,000 distinct CDR3 sequences, with about 44% found just once. The source was cultured PBMCs, collected from culture after CMV antigen stimulation. The receptor set was obtained from a human donor in good health (CMV status not recorded). Some clones in this sample may be carry-over from other donors' samples.

This clonotype was detected only a few times. The rearrangement links TRBV4-1 to TRBJ1-1, with unresolved D. V gave up 2 bases and J gave up 2 bases, with 12 bases separating them. Germline V gene sequence: CDR1 MGHRA, CDR2 YSYEKL. The CDR3 contains 15 residues. For the CDR3, the DNA is TGCGCCAGCAGCCAAAGAGCGGATCCAAACACTGAAGCTTTCTTT. This encodes CASSQRADPNTEAFF.

This chain uses TRBV28 with TRBJ1-6; D is possibly TRBD1 (5 bases). The V end was cut by 7 bases, the J end by 5 bases, with 12 bases between. This CDR3 comprises 14 residues. Germline CDR1 and CDR2: MDHEN and SYDVKM. CDR3 amino acids: CASISTEHNSPLHF. DNA of the CDR3: TGTGCCAGCATCTCGACAGAGCATAATTCACCCCTCCACTTT.

There are a few counts of this clonotype. The chain recombines TRBV7-2 with TRBJ2-7, with D tentatively TRBD2 (6 bases). The CDR3 length is 14 residues. V shed 1 base and J shed 5 bases, with 12 bases lying between them. CDR1 is SGHTA and CDR2 is FQGNSA in the germline V gene. CDR3 amino acids: CASSLVGGTHEQYF. DNA for the CDR3: TGTGCCAGCAGCTTAGTTGGCGGGACTCACGAGCAGTACTTC.

The J gene is TRBJ1-6, the V gene TRBV2; TRBD1 is a possible D gene (5 bases). Germline V gene sequence: CDR1 SNHLY, CDR2 FYNNEI. CDR3 length: 14 residues. Trimming removed 6 bases from V and 8 bases from J, with 14 bases in between. Here the CDR3 DNA reads TGTGCCAGCAGCGGACAAACGAGGGATTCACCCCTCCACTTT. This codes for CASSGQTRDSPLHF.

This chain connects TRBV7-8 to TRBJ1-1, with 7 positions matching TRBD1. The CDR3 has 16 amino acids. Germline CDR1 reads SGHVS; CDR2 reads FQNEAQ. V lost 1 base and J lost 1; bases outside the gene matches: 6. In nucleotides, the CDR3 is TGTGCCAGCAGCTTAGTGGGGTCAGGGGGGAACACTGAAGCTTTCTTT. It specifies CASSLVGSGGNTEAFF.

V and J are TRBV20-1 and TRBJ2-2, with 12 bases lining up with TRBD2. Unmatched junction bases numbered 5, after V lost 0 bases and J lost 6 bases. The CDR3 is 16 amino acids. Germline CDR1 is DFQATT and CDR2 is SNEGSKA (reference sequence). Here the CDR3 reads CSARDAASGGAGELFF. The CDR3 nucleotides read TGCAGTGCTAGAGATGCGGCTAGCGGGGGGGCCGGGGAGCTGTTTTTT.

The V call is TRBV15, the J call TRBJ2-2; possibly TRBD1 for D (6 bases). The CDR3 is 14 residues long. From germline, CDR1 is LNHNV and CDR2 YYDKDF (reference sequence). V was pared by 5 bases and J by 2 bases, with 9 bases between. The CDR3 DNA reads TGTGCCACCAGCCAGGACAGCAACACCGGGGAGCTGTTTTTT. Its translation: CATSQDSNTGELFF. Full variable domain (rest looked up from reference TRBV15 and TRBJ2-2): DAMVIQNPRYQVTQFGKPVTLSCSQTLNHNVMYWYQQKSSQAPKLLFHYYDKDFNNEADTPDNFQSRRPNTSFCFLDIRSPGLGDTAMYLCATSQDSNTGELFFGEGSRLTVL.

In this sample, this clonotype turned up many times. The CDR3 coding sequence is TGTGCCAGCAGCCCACGTGAACAGGGGACCCGAGCCTACGAGCAGTACTTC. This encodes CASSPREQGTRAYEQYF. The J gene is TRBJ2-7, the V gene TRBV7-6; TRBD1 matches at 7 bases. Trimming cost V 5 bases and J 2 bases; bases outside gene matches: 15. This CDR3 region has 17 residues. From germline, CDR1 is SGHVS and CDR2 FNYEAQ. Combining the CDR3 with reference TRBV7-6 and TRBJ2-7 gives the whole variable domain GAGVSQSPRYKVTKRGQDVALRCDPISGHVSLYWYRQALGQGPEFLTYFNYEAQQDKSGLPNDRFSAERPEGSISTLTIQRTEQRDSAMYRCASSPREQGTRAYEQYFGPGTRLTVT.

The chain uses TRBV11-3 and TRBJ2-3; no clear D gene. Germline V gene data show CDR1 as SGHNT and CDR2 as YENEEA. Trimming took off 5 bases at V and 2 bases at J, with 11 bases between the two ends. CDR3 length equals 14 residues. CDR3 nucleotides: TGTGCCAGCAGCGCGGACGGCTCCACAGATACGCAGTATTTT. Protein sequence: CASSADGSTDTQYF.

The J gene is TRBJ1-1, the V gene TRBV20-1, with TRBD1 matching 9 bases. This CDR3 is built from 13 residues. CDR1 and CDR2 from the germline V gene are DFQATT and SNEGSKA (reference sequence). The CDR3 nucleotides are TGCAGCCTGTCACAGGGGGCGGACACTGAAGCTTTCTTT. Protein product: CSLSQGADTEAFF.

In this sample, this clonotype turned up a few times. The rearrangement uses TRBV27 and TRBJ1-1; 7 nucleotides align to TRBD1. Germline V lookup: CDR1 MNHEY, CDR2 SMNVEV (reference sequence). This CDR3 is built from 13 residues. V lost 8 bases to trimming and J lost 5 bases; unmatched junction nucleotides: 8. In DNA form, the CDR3 reads TGTGCCAGCTCGGACAGGCCGAGGACTGAAGCTTTCTTT. Protein sequence: CASSDRPRTEAFF.

Only a few counts were recorded for this clonotype. The V and J genes are TRBV6-1 and TRBJ1-1; D is unclear. The germline gives CDR1 MNHNS, CDR2 SASEGT. CDR3 length: 14 residues. V was trimmed by 7 bases and J by 1 base, leaving 13 bases between them. The CDR3: CASIAHRTNTEAFF. The CDR3 DNA reads as TGTGCCAGCATTGCTCATCGGACGAACACTGAAGCTTTCTTT.

The chain uses TRBV5-4 and TRBJ2-3; 7 bases are shared with TRBD1. This CDR3 comprises 15 residues. Germline CDR1 and CDR2: SGHNT and YYREEE (reference sequence). J lost 4 bases, V lost 5 bases, and 10 bases had no gene match. The CDR3 sequence is CASRSQKGASDTQYF. CDR3 bases: TGTGCCAGCAGAAGTCAGAAGGGGGCATCAGATACGCAGTATTTT.

About this clonotype: Since no conserved phenylalanine or tryptophan closes the CDR3, a read error is the likely cause. The chain carries TRBV7-2 and TRBJ2-7; D may be TRBD2 (5 bases). The V end lost 3 bases, the J end lost 0 bases, and 18 bases lay between the germline ends. The CDR3 is 17 amino acids. CDR1 is SGHTA, CDR2 FQGNSA, per germline. This CDR3 reads CASSFGSGKISSYEQYY. CDR3 coding DNA: TGTGCCAGCAGCTTCGGGTCCGGGAAAATTAGCTCCTACGAGCAGTACTAC.

The CDR3 region is CASSQVASAANNEQFF. In DNA, the CDR3 is TGCGCCAGCAGCCAAGTAGCATCTGCTGCTAACAATGAGCAGTTCTTC. The rearrangement links TRBV4-1 to TRBJ2-1; D gene uncertain. The CDR3 is 16 amino acids. Looked up from germline, CDR1 is MGHRA and CDR2 is YSYEKL. V was shortened by 1 base and J by 5 bases, with 15 bases between the two germline ends.

The table lists this clonotype with a few counts. The chain is built from TRBV7-6 and TRBJ1-5, with TRBD1 matching over 8 bases. The CDR3 has 16 amino acids. Losses at the gene ends were 3 bases for V and 6 bases for J; bases not matched to a gene: 10. Germline V gene data show CDR1 as SGHVS and CDR2 as FNYEAQ. This CDR3 reads CASSFPSDRGRQPQHF. The DNA of the CDR3 is TGTGCCAGCAGCTTCCCTTCAGACAGGGGACGTCAGCCCCAGCATTTT.

This chain links TRBV12-3 or TRBV12-4 with TRBJ1-5, with a possible D match to TRBD1 (6 bases). The CDR3 length is 17 residues. Trimming shortened V by 6 bases and J by 5 bases, and 23 bases separated the two germline ends. The CDR3 reads CASSLRDLGGSDQPQHF. Written as DNA, the CDR3 is TGTGCCAGCAGCCTTAGGGATTTAGGGGGGTCGGATCAGCCCCAGCATTTT.

The chain carries TRBV20-1 and TRBJ2-4; tentative D call: TRBD1 (5 bases). V shed 3 bases and J shed 2 bases, with 14 bases lying between them. Per germline, CDR1 DFQATT and CDR2 SNEGSKA (reference sequence). The CDR3 extends over 15 amino acids. CDR3 in DNA: TGCAGTGCTAGTCGGGCAGGGTTAACCAAAAACATTCAGTACTTC. It specifies CSASRAGLTKNIQYF.

The rearrangement links TRBV29-1 to TRBJ1-2; D is unresolved. Trimming shortened V by 5 bases and J by 8 bases, and 18 bases separated the two germline ends. The CDR3 runs to 13 residues. The V gene's germline CDR1 is SQVTM and CDR2 ANQGSEA. The chain's CDR3 is CSVPSTTRRGYTF. CDR3 sequence (DNA): TGCAGCGTTCCTTCTACCACCCGTCGGGGCTACACCTTC.

The V and J genes are TRBV6-5 and TRBJ2-5, with no clear D. The CDR3 runs 13 residues. The germline V gene encodes CDR1 MNHEY and CDR2 SVGAGI. Trimming cost V 2 bases and J 4 bases, with 8 bases left between them. CDR3 nucleotide sequence: TGTGCCAGCAGTTACGGTCAGACAGAGACCCAGTACTTC. Residues: CASSYGQTETQYF.

The V gene is TRBV7-9, the J gene TRBJ2-6; D ambiguous. Trimming stripped 5 bases from V and 4 bases from J, with 12 bases between. The length of the CDR3 is 15 residues. The germline V gene encodes CDR1 SEHNR and CDR2 FQNEAQ (reference sequence). The CDR3 sequence is CASSLSRTGANVLTF. The DNA of the CDR3 is TGTGCCAGCAGCCTGAGTCGGACCGGGGCCAACGTCCTGACTTTC.

The chain uses TRBV12-3 or TRBV12-4 and TRBJ2-5; D is undetermined. The germline V and J ends were trimmed by 2 bases and 5 bases, with 15 bases remaining between them. The length of the CDR3 is 15 residues. CDR3 amino acids: CASSLTAPDRETQYF. The CDR3 nucleotides are TGTGCCAGCAGTTTAACGGCACCAGACCGGGAGACCCAGTACTTC.

This clonotype has only one observation. V gene TRBV7-4 combines with J gene TRBJ1-4, with D unresolved. The CDR3 totals 13 residues. V dropped 5 bases and J dropped 4 bases, with 8 bases sitting between them. Per germline, CDR1 SGHVT and CDR2 SQSDAQ. The CDR3 reads CASSPGYNEKLFF. In DNA, the CDR3 is TGTGCCAGCAGCCCCGGCTATAATGAAAAACTGTTTTTT.

This clonotype was counted only a few times. The V and J genes are TRBV7-6 and TRBJ2-1; either TRBD1 or TRBD2 may supply D (7 bases each). Between the trimmed V and J ends, which lost 0 bases and 5 bases, there was a span of 17 bases. The CDR3 loop spans 17 amino acids. Germline values: CDR1 SGHVS, CDR2 FNYEAQ. The CDR3 here is CASSLASGGAENNEQFF. The DNA of the CDR3 is TGTGCCAGCAGCTTAGCTTCAGGGGGGGCGGAGAACAATGAGCAGTTCTTC. The variable domain in full, with the rest retrieved from reference TRBV7-6 and TRBJ2-1, is GAGVSQSPRYKVTKRGQDVALRCDPISGHVSLYWYRQALGQGPEFLTYFNYEAQQDKSGLPNDRFSAERPEGSISTLTIQRTEQRDSAMYRCASSLASGGAENNEQFFGPGTRLTVL.

The chain recombines TRBV4-1 with TRBJ1-2; D uncertain. The CDR3 covers 15 residues. Trimming shortened V by 0 bases and J by 5 bases, and 13 bases separated the two germline ends. Germline CDR1 is MGHRA and CDR2 is YSYEKL. The CDR3 region has the DNA TGCGCCAGCAGCCAAGAAGGGCAGACAAGTTATGGCTACACCTTC. Residues: CASSQEGQTSYGYTF.

There are a few counts of this clonotype. The chain uses TRBV10-3 and TRBJ2-1; 9 bases line up with TRBD1. V shed 6 bases, J shed 8 bases, and the junction held 8 bases outside the gene matches. The CDR3 runs to 14 residues. CDR1 is ENHRY, CDR2 SYGVKD, per germline. Written as DNA, the CDR3 is TGTGCCATCAGATCGGACAGGGGCGTGGATGAGCAGTTCTTC. Its translation: CAIRSDRGVDEQFF.

This sequence joins TRBV20-1 and TRBJ1-4, with D perhaps matching TRBD1 (6 bases). The V gene lost 6 bases and the J gene lost 7 bases, with 18 bases spanning the gap. CDR1 and CDR2 from the germline V gene are DFQATT and SNEGSKA (reference sequence). The CDR3 is 14 amino acids. CDR3 region: CSAPPGGAAEKLFF. The CDR3 DNA sequence: TGCAGTGCCCCCCCCGGGGGGGCGGCTGAAAAACTGTTTTTT.

This clonotype was seen many times. This chain's CDR3 is CASSTYNNEQFF. CDR3 coding DNA: TGTGCCAGCAGCACCTATAACAATGAGCAGTTCTTC. The chain uses TRBV7-2 and TRBJ2-1; D remains ambiguous. Between the trimmed V and J ends, which lost 5 bases and 5 bases, there was a span of 7 bases. The CDR3 length is 12 residues. Germline values: CDR1 SGHTA, CDR2 FQGNSA.

The chain combines TRBV7-8 with TRBJ2-4; D gene ambiguous. The V end was cut by 2 bases, the J end by 7 bases, with 12 bases between. CDR1 is SGHVS, CDR2 FQNEAQ, per germline. This CDR3 has 14 residues. CDR3 DNA: TGTGCCAGCAGCTTAAGGGCCGTTAACAACATTCAGTACTTC. Encoded protein: CASSLRAVNNIQYF.

This clonotype was recorded many times. The chain employs TRBV2 and TRBJ2-5, with a tentative D call TRBD2 (5 bases). V lost 4 bases and J 5 bases, leaving 14 bases between the germline ends. This CDR3 spans 14 amino acids. Looked up from germline, CDR1 is SNHLY and CDR2 is FYNNEI. The CDR3 DNA reads TGTGCCAGCAGTGGAGAGGGATTCCAGGAGACCCAGTACTTC. This encodes CASSGEGFQETQYF. Filled out from reference TRBV2 and TRBJ2-5, the complete variable domain reads EPEVTQTPSHQVTQMGQEVILRCVPISNHLYFYWYRQILGQKVEFLVSFYNNEISEKSEIFDDQFSVERPDGSNFTLKIRSTKLEDSAMYFCASSGEGFQETQYFGPGTRLLVL.